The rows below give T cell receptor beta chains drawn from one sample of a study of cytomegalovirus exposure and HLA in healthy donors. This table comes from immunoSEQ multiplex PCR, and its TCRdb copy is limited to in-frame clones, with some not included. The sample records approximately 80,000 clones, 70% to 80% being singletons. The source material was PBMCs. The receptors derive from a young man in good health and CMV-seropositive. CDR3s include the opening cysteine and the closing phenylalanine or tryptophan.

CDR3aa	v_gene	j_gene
CASSLNRGDTEAFF	TRBV11-3	TRBJ1-1
CASSQDSTNTEAFF	TRBV5-8	TRBJ1-1
CASSSQGPTNEKLFF	TRBV5-1	TRBJ1-4
CASREGQETQYF	TRBV2	TRBJ2-5
CASSSQAGSSNQPQNF	TRBV5-6	TRBJ1-5
CSSSSQGSEQYF	TRBV7-9	TRBJ2-7
CASSFVTSGRTDTQYF	TRBV5-1	TRBJ2-3
CASSAGGDTEAFF	TRBV25-1	TRBJ1-1
CASLPGWGPDTQYF	TRBV12-2	TRBJ2-3
CASARGREPYEQYF	TRBV5-5	TRBJ2-7
CASSLTGTGNTGELFF	TRBV5-1	TRBJ2-2
CASGLVQTTNEKLFF	TRBV12-5	TRBJ1-4
CASSFGLAGLNEQFF	TRBV27	TRBJ2-1